This note documents a single T cell receptor beta chain sequence. Its antigen is not known. V lost 6 bases, J lost 5 bases, and 13 bases lay in between. The CDR3 consists of 13 residues. CDR1 is MNHNY and CDR2 is SVGAGI in the germline V gene (reference sequence). This sample is drawn from a study of lymphopenia after photon versus proton radiotherapy. General study results and limits: Better survival with proton therapy was suggested as possible, not demonstrated. Relative stability marked proton patients; photon patients lost diversity and naive cells.

Sequencing was performed with immunoSEQ multiplex PCR; in TCRdb, only in-frame clones are kept and a portion is missing. The sample shows about 37,000 clones, 70% to 90% of them seen only once. The source is a man between 50 and 59 years old with gastric cancer. Sequencing used peripheral blood, obtained from a patient treated with photon-based radiotherapy. The gene calls are TRBV6-6 and TRBJ1-1; tentatively, D is TRBD1 (6 bases). The CDR3 here is CASRDTGRTEAFF. The DNA for the CDR3 is TGTGCCAGCAGGGACACAGGGAGGACTGAAGCTTTCTTT.